These 32 T cell receptor beta chains originate from one sample sequenced in a study of blood T cell repertoires in COVID-19. The method was immunoSEQ multiplex PCR; TCRdb's version includes in-frame clones alone and lacks a portion of them. The table includes fewer than 300,000 clones, approximately 90% detected once. Specimen: peripheral blood. The receptors were sampled from a man aged 50 or older with COVID-19, enrolled during active disease.

The chain employs TRBV6-1 and TRBJ2-7; 8 nucleotides align to TRBD1. Germline CDR1 and CDR2: MNHNS and SASEGT. This CDR3 region has 13 residues. Trimming took 2 bases from V and 6 from J; bases not matched to a gene: 3. Here the CDR3 reads CASSEPGGTEQYF. The CDR3 DNA reads TGTGCCAGCAGTGAACCAGGGGGCACCGAGCAGTACTTC.

In this sample, this clone turned up a few times. V and J are TRBV4-3 and TRBJ1-6, with D unclear. The CDR3 consists of 16 residues. The V end lost 2 bases, the J end lost 0 bases, and 8 bases lay between the germline ends. Germline V CDR1 and CDR2: LGHNA, YSLEER. The DNA for the CDR3 is TGCGCCAGCAGCCAATTGACATTCTCCTATAATTCACCCCTCCACTTT. Residues: CASSQLTFSYNSPLHF.

This sequence joins TRBV2 and TRBJ1-2; 10 bases match TRBD1. The CDR3 is made up of 14 amino acids. V shed 9 bases, J shed 7 bases, and the junction held 11 bases outside the gene matches. Germline V lookup: CDR1 SNHLY, CDR2 FYNNEI. The CDR3, as DNA: TGTGCCAGAAGAGGGACAGGGGATTTCGGTGGCTACACCTTC. Its protein product is CARRGTGDFGGYTF.

The rearrangement links TRBV24-1 to TRBJ2-7; 10 nucleotides align to TRBD1. The V and J ends lost 6 bases and 5 bases, in that order; junction bases with no gene match: 9. The CDR3 length is 15 residues. Germline loops: CDR1 KGHDR, CDR2 SFDVKD. The CDR3 protein is CATSPTGTGVDEQYF. CDR3 nucleotide sequence: TGTGCCACCAGTCCAACCGGGACAGGGGTCGACGAGCAGTACTTC.

This clone showed up just a few times. The chain joins TRBV6-4 to TRBJ2-2; D perhaps matches TRBD1 (6 bases). Germline values: CDR1 MRHNA, CDR2 SNTAGT. V was pared by 5 bases and J by 6 bases, with 13 bases between. The CDR3 is 14 residues long. The chain's CDR3 is CASSPGDTSGELFF. In DNA, the CDR3 is TGTGCCAGCAGTCCCGGGGACACTTCCGGGGAGCTGTTTTTT.

This clone was observed a few times. The chain carries TRBV4-2 and TRBJ2-2, with D hard to call. CDR3 size: 12 residues. Looked up from germline, CDR1 is LGHNA and CDR2 is YNFKEQ. Deletions cut 3 bases from V and 8 bases from J, with 7 bases between. CDR3 protein: CASSHLSGELFF. Written as DNA, the CDR3 is TGTGCCAGCAGCCATCTCTCGGGGGAGCTGTTTTTT.

The chain combines TRBV6-5 with TRBJ1-5; 9 bases match TRBD1. The CDR3 loop spans 14 amino acids. The junction had 5 bases not matched to a gene; V was cut back by 5 bases and J by 6 bases. In germline, CDR1 is MNHEY, CDR2 SVGAGI. The CDR3, as DNA: TGTGCCAGCAGTAGGGACAGGGAGGCTCAGCCCCAGCATTTT. This gives the protein CASSRDREAQPQHF.

The chain combines TRBV10-1 with TRBJ2-2, with 9 bases identical to TRBD2. Trimming at V came to 0 bases and at J to 3 bases, leaving 2 bases not matched to a gene. CDR3 length equals 16 residues. Looked up from germline, CDR1 is WNHNN and CDR2 is SYGVQD (reference sequence). The CDR3 DNA reads TGCGCCAGCAGTGAGTCGACTAGCGGATACACCGGGGAGCTGTTTTTT. Translation gives CASSESTSGYTGELFF.

Written as DNA, the CDR3 is TGTGCCAGCAGTTACCCAGGGGGGTCTGGGGCCAACGTCCTGACTTTC. Amino acids: CASSYPGGSGANVLTF. The chain uses TRBV6-6 and TRBJ2-6, with D perhaps matching TRBD1 (7 bases). The CDR3 consists of 16 residues. V was clipped by 2 bases and J by 1 base, with 9 bases between them. Germline V gene sequence: CDR1 MNHNY, CDR2 SVGAGI (reference sequence).

This clone was detected once. The chain carries TRBV18 and TRBJ2-1; 8 nucleotides match TRBD1. CDR3 length: 15 residues. V lost 5 bases, J lost 9 bases, and 12 bases stayed unmatched. CDR1 is KGHSH and CDR2 is LQKENI in the germline V gene. Written as DNA, the CDR3 is TGTGCCAGCTCAGACGGACAGGGAAAGGGCGGTGAGCAGTTCTTC. Encoded protein: CASSDGQGKGGEQFF.

In this sample, this clone turned up a few times. The rearrangement links TRBV5-1 to TRBJ1-2; D is undetermined. The CDR3 is 12 amino acids. Germline V gene lookup returns CDR1 SGHRS and CDR2 YFSETQ. V was shortened by 5 bases and J by 3 bases, with 8 bases between the two germline ends. The CDR3 loop is CASRSSDYGYTF. DNA for the CDR3: TGCGCCAGCAGGAGCTCCGACTATGGCTACACCTTC.

In regard to this clone: The sample holds other DNA sequences that translate to the same CDR3. The rearrangement joins TRBV11-2 to TRBJ2-2; the D gene is possibly TRBD1 (5 bases). Trimming removed 1 base at V and 0 bases at J, with 6 bases between. CDR1 is SGHAT and CDR2 is FQNNGV in the germline V gene. The CDR3 contains 15 residues. CDR3 sequence (DNA): TGTGCCAGCAGCTTAGGACAGACGAACACCGGGGAGCTGTTTTTT. It is translated as CASSLGQTNTGELFF.

This chain uses TRBV29-1 with TRBJ2-7; 11 nucleotides line up with TRBD1. Trimming took 2 bases from V and 2 from J; bases not matched to a gene: 5. CDR1 SQVTM and CDR2 ANQGSEA come from the germline V gene. The CDR3 is 15 amino acids. CDR3 protein: CSVETRTGGPYEQYF. CDR3 nucleotide sequence: TGCAGCGTTGAAACAAGGACAGGGGGCCCCTACGAGCAGTACTTC.

This clone was observed once. This chain links TRBV28 with TRBJ2-5, with D tentatively TRBD2 (6 bases). The CDR3 runs to 12 residues. Germline loops: CDR1 MDHEN, CDR2 SYDVKM. V was clipped by 2 bases and J by 7 bases, with 8 bases between them. The CDR3 is CASSLTEGTQYF. DNA for the CDR3: TGTGCCAGCAGTTTAACGGAGGGGACCCAGTACTTC.

The CDR3: CASSPTRDSYNTEAFF. In nucleotides, the CDR3 is TGCGCCAGCAGTCCCACCAGGGACAGCTACAACACTGAAGCTTTCTTT. The gene calls are TRBV23-1 and TRBJ1-1, with TRBD1 matching 7 bases. TRBV23-1 is designated an ORF whose function remains uncertain. CDR3 length equals 16 residues. Germline trimming cut 4 bases from V and 2 bases from J; bases unmatched to any gene: 10.

The V and J genes are TRBV7-2 and TRBJ2-5; D is possibly TRBD2 (6 bases). Germline loops: CDR1 SGHTA, CDR2 FQGNSA. The CDR3 length is 14 residues. V was cut by 2 bases and J by 5 bases, with 12 bases left in between. Here the CDR3 DNA reads TGTGCCAGCAGCTTACAGTCCGGGGGTGAGACCCAGTACTTC. This encodes CASSLQSGGETQYF.

The sample holds one count of this clone. V gene TRBV11-2 combines with J gene TRBJ2-7; D is possibly TRBD1 (6 bases). Germline lookup yields CDR1 SGHAT and CDR2 FQNNGV. CDR3 size: 13 residues. Trimming took off 6 bases at V and 6 bases at J, with 15 bases between the two ends. CDR3 sequence (DNA): TGTGCCAGCAGATTAACAGGGAAGGGCGAGCAGTACTTC. Amino acid sequence: CASRLTGKGEQYF.

This clone was seen once. The chain joins TRBV3-1 (or the pseudogene TRBV3-2) to TRBJ2-5; 8 nucleotides line up with TRBD2. With V trimmed by 3 bases and J by 1 base, 7 bases remained unmatched. The CDR3 is made up of 16 amino acids. The germline V gene encodes CDR1 LGHDT and CDR2 YNNKEL (reference sequence). CDR3 in DNA: TGTGCCAGCAGCCATGGGGCGGGGGGATCCCAAGAGACCCAGTACTTC. It translates to CASSHGAGGSQETQYF.

V gene TRBV7-9 combines with J gene TRBJ1-1; D remains unclear. The V and J ends lost 5 bases and 5 bases respectively, with 21 bases between them. The CDR3 length is 16 residues. Germline loops: CDR1 SEHNR, CDR2 FQNEAQ (reference sequence). Here the CDR3 reads CASSPTGGEIWTEAFF. The CDR3 DNA reads TGTGCCAGCAGCCCGACGGGAGGCGAAATATGGACTGAAGCTTTCTTT.

The chain links TRBV7-9 to TRBJ2-5; a possible D gene is TRBD1 (5 bases). Germline V gives CDR1 SEHNR, CDR2 FQNEAQ (reference sequence). The CDR3 covers 14 residues. V shed 3 bases and J shed 0 bases, with 8 bases lying between them. CDR3 nucleotides: TGTGCCAGCAGCTTCCAGGACAACCAAGAGACCCAGTACTTC. Its protein product is CASSFQDNQETQYF. Supplemented by reference TRBV7-9 and TRBJ2-5, the full variable domain reads DTGVSQNPRHKITKRGQNVTFRCDPISEHNRLYWYRQTLGQGPEFLTYFQNEAQLEKSRLLSDRFSAERPKGSFSTLEIQRTEQGDSAMYLCASSFQDNQETQYFGPGTRLLVL.

Written as DNA, the CDR3 is TGTGCCAGTAGTATAGATCGTCAGGGGACCAGCTCTGGAAACACCATATATTTT. This sequence encodes CASSIDRQGTSSGNTIYF. The chain couples TRBV19 to TRBJ1-3; a possible D gene is TRBD1 (6 bases). The V end lost 0 bases, the J end lost 0 bases, and 15 bases lay between the germline ends. The CDR3 spans 18 residues. Germline values: CDR1 LNHDA, CDR2 SQIVND (reference sequence).

This chain uses TRBV19 with TRBJ1-2, with D possibly being TRBD1 (6 bases). CDR1 is LNHDA and CDR2 is SQIVND in the germline V gene (reference sequence). V lost 5 bases, J lost 1 base, and 11 bases lay in between. The CDR3 covers 14 residues. The DNA of the CDR3 is TGTGCCAGTAGTGAGACAGGACGTAACTATGGCTACACCTTC. It codes for CASSETGRNYGYTF.

The rearrangement links TRBV18 to TRBJ2-1; 12 bases align to TRBD2. The ends lost 1 base at V and 6 bases at J; junction bases unmatched: 1. The CDR3 consists of 15 residues. The germline CDR1 and CDR2 sequences are KGHSH and LQKENI. CDR3 sequence reads: CASSPRLAGVNEQFF. CDR3 DNA: TGTGCCAGCTCACCACGACTAGCGGGGGTCAATGAGCAGTTCTTC.

This sequence joins TRBV9 and TRBJ2-5; TRBD2 agrees at 9 bases. The CDR3 loop spans 14 amino acids. Trimming cost V 3 bases and J 2 bases; bases outside gene matches: 2. The germline V gene encodes CDR1 SGDLS and CDR2 YYNGEE. The CDR3 loop reads CASSAGLAQETQYF. The CDR3 region has the DNA TGTGCCAGCAGCGCCGGACTAGCGCAAGAGACCCAGTACTTC.

V usage is TRBV7-2 and J usage is TRBJ2-7; D gene unclear. The ends were cut back, 2 bases at V and 9 bases at J, with 14 bases in the middle. This CDR3 is built from 13 residues. Germline CDR1 and CDR2: SGHTA and FQGNSA. The CDR3 bases are TGTGCCAGCAGCTTAAATCAGATTCCCTGGCAGTACTTC. This gives the protein CASSLNQIPWQYF.

This rearrangement joins TRBV4-1 to TRBJ2-7; weak D call: TRBD1 (6 bases). CDR1 and CDR2 (germline): MGHRA, YSYEKL. V lost 1 base to trimming and J lost 3 bases, with 13 bases between them. The CDR3 spans 15 residues. CDR3 amino acids: CASSQAVRGGYEQYF. CDR3 bases: TGCGCCAGCAGCCAAGCGGTCCGAGGGGGCTACGAGCAGTACTTC.

J is TRBJ1-2 and V is TRBV7-8; TRBD1 agrees at 7 bases. Unmatched junction bases numbered 9, after V lost 0 bases and J lost 2 bases. The V gene's germline CDR1 is SGHVS and CDR2 FQNEAQ. The CDR3 sequence is 17 residues long. CDR3 protein: CASSLAGDRLQNYGYTF. The DNA for the CDR3 is TGTGCCAGCAGCTTAGCGGGGGACAGACTTCAAAACTATGGCTACACCTTC.

This clone showed up just once. In the same sample, other DNA sequences code for this CDR3. The chain combines TRBV7-3 with TRBJ2-3, with 12 bases matching TRBD2. V lost 5 bases to trimming and J lost 0 bases; unmatched junction nucleotides: 0. From germline, CDR1 is SGHTA and CDR2 FQGTGA. There are 15 residues in the CDR3. The CDR3 region is CASSLAGGSTDTQYF. Here the CDR3 DNA reads TGTGCCAGCAGCCTAGCGGGGGGGAGCACAGATACGCAGTATTTT.

The V and J genes are TRBV6-4 and TRBJ1-2; TRBD1 aligns across 12 bases. The CDR3 runs 17 residues. Germline CDR1 MRHNA, CDR2 SNTAGT. With V trimmed by 7 bases and J by 4 bases, 13 bases remained unmatched. CDR3 bases: TGTGCCAGCAATGGGGACAGGGGGCATTATGGGGGCTATGGCTACACCTTC. Amino acids: CASNGDRGHYGGYGYTF.

Only one count was recorded for this clone. The chain carries TRBV12-5 and TRBJ2-1; 10 nucleotides line up with TRBD1. This CDR3 has 17 residues. V was pared by 2 bases and J by 4 bases, with 8 bases of the junction left unmatched. Germline CDR1 LGHNT, CDR2 FRNRAP. CDR3 residues: CASGLTSGTGEYNEQFF. The CDR3 nucleotides are TGTGCTAGTGGTTTGACCTCCGGGACAGGGGAATACAATGAGCAGTTCTTC.

The CDR3 bases are TGTGCCAGCAGCCAAGGGGGACAGGGCTGGACCAAAAACATTCAGTACTTC. It specifies CASSQGGQGWTKNIQYF. The V call is TRBV3-1 (or the pseudogene TRBV3-2), the J call TRBJ2-4; 9 bases fit TRBD1. Germline V gene sequence: CDR1 LGHDT, CDR2 YNNKEL (reference sequence). V dropped 1 base and J dropped 2; count of bases not matched to a gene: 6. The CDR3 loop spans 17 amino acids.

The gene calls are TRBV4-1 and TRBJ2-1, with 8 bases lining up with TRBD2. V was clipped by 6 bases and J by 2 bases; unmatched bases: 6. The CDR3 contains 15 residues. The germline gives CDR1 MGHRA, CDR2 YSYEKL. The CDR3 protein is CASRALAVPYNEQFF. CDR3 bases: TGCGCCAGCAGAGCACTAGCGGTCCCCTACAATGAGCAGTTCTTC.